This is a list of T cell receptor beta chains from one sample in a study of identical twins. TCRdb recomputed calls from the 5' RACE reads with MiXCR, one row per CDR3 protein. Of about 250,000 distinct CDR3 sequences detected, more than 13% appear once; the ten largest clones hold approximately 10%. Material for sequencing was memory (CD45RO+) T cells sorted from blood. The receptors were sampled from a woman between 18 and 29 years old in good health. Each CDR3 is given with its conserved first and last residue. Fields, in order: V gene, clone size, D gene, J gene, CDR3 DNA, CDR3 protein. D genes are given only for firm matches. Rows may omit the clone size; those that give it use once, few, many or a size class.

V gene: TRBV12-3/TRBV12-4
clone size: NA
D gene: NA
J gene: TRBJ2-6
CDR3 DNA: TGTGCCAGCAGTCCGTTTCCGGGACGGCAAAAAGTATCTGGGGCCAACGTCCTGACTTTC
CDR3 protein: CASSPFPGRQKVSGANVLTF

V gene: TRBV6-5
clone size: many
D gene: TRBD2
J gene: TRBJ2-1
CDR3 DNA: TGTGCCAGCAGTTACGAGGCGGGAGCTTCTCAGTTCTTC
CDR3 protein: CASSYEAGASQFF

V gene: TRBV5-4
clone size: NA
D gene: TRBD2
J gene: TRBJ2-5
CDR3 DNA: TGTGCCAGCAGCTTGGCTAGCGGGGGGTCGGAGACCCAGTACTTC
CDR3 protein: CASSLASGGSETQYF

V gene: TRBV5-1
clone size: NA
D gene: TRBD1
J gene: TRBJ1-4
CDR3 DNA: TGCGCCAGCAGCGTGGGACAGATTAATGAAAAACTGTTTTTT
CDR3 protein: CASSVGQINEKLFF

V gene: TRBV5-1
clone size: many
D gene: NA
J gene: TRBJ2-1
CDR3 DNA: TGCGCCAGCAGCTTACCTGGCTCCACTAGGAACGGTGAGCAGTTCTTC
CDR3 protein: CASSLPGSTRNGEQFF

V gene: TRBV20-1
clone size: NA
D gene: TRBD1
J gene: TRBJ2-1
CDR3 DNA: TGCAGTGCGCTACCAGCGTCGGGACAGGGAGGCAATGAGCAGTTCTTC
CDR3 protein: CSALPASGQGGNEQFF

V gene: TRBV12-3/TRBV12-4
clone size: many
D gene: TRBD1
J gene: TRBJ2-2
CDR3 DNA: TGTGCCACGGACAGGGGAGGACTGAACACCGGGGAGCTGTTTTTT
CDR3 protein: CATDRGGLNTGELFF

V gene: TRBV5-1
clone size: few
D gene: TRBD2
J gene: TRBJ2-7
CDR3 DNA: TGCGCCAGCAGCCTTGGGACTAGCTGGTACGAGCAGTACTTC
CDR3 protein: CASSLGTSWYEQYF

V gene: TRBV20-1
clone size: few
D gene: NA
J gene: TRBJ2-3
CDR3 DNA: TGCAGTGCTAGAGATCACCGGGGGGCGGCAGATACGCAGTATTTT
CDR3 protein: CSARDHRGAADTQYF

V gene: TRBV5-1
clone size: NA
D gene: NA
J gene: TRBJ2-7
CDR3 DNA: TGCGCCAGCAGCTTACAGACTGGCCCCTACGAGTACTTC
CDR3 protein: CASSLQTGPYEYF

V gene: TRBV9
clone size: many
D gene: TRBD1
J gene: TRBJ1-1
CDR3 DNA: TGTGCCAGCAGCGCCGACAGGGGAGTATTTGGAGGGCAAGCTTTCTTT
CDR3 protein: CASSADRGVFGGQAFF

V gene: TRBV10-3
clone size: NA
D gene: NA
J gene: TRBJ2-1
CDR3 DNA: TGTGCCATTGGTAGGGTAGAGGATGAGCAGTTCTTC
CDR3 protein: CAIGRVEDEQFF

V gene: TRBV5-1
clone size: many
D gene: NA
J gene: TRBJ2-7
CDR3 DNA: TGCGCCAGCAGCGAACAGGGCTACGAGCAGTACTTC
CDR3 protein: CASSEQGYEQYF

V gene: TRBV27
clone size: many
D gene: NA
J gene: TRBJ1-1
CDR3 DNA: TGTGCCAGCTACGGGGGCACCGAAGCTTTCTTT
CDR3 protein: CASYGGTEAFF

V gene: TRBV12-3/TRBV12-4
clone size: many
D gene: NA
J gene: TRBJ2-3
CDR3 DNA: TGTGCCAGCAGTCTGCTGGGTACGCAGTATTTT
CDR3 protein: CASSLLGTQYF

V gene: TRBV7-2
clone size: many
D gene: NA
J gene: TRBJ1-2
CDR3 DNA: TGTGCCAGCAGCATACAGGGCTATGGCTACACCTTC
CDR3 protein: CASSIQGYGYTF

V gene: TRBV4-3
clone size: NA
D gene: TRBD2
J gene: TRBJ2-1
CDR3 DNA: TGCGCCAGCAGGCTAGCGGGAGAGGGTGCCTACAATGAGCAGTTCTTC
CDR3 protein: CASRLAGEGAYNEQFF

V gene: TRBV29-1
clone size: few
D gene: NA
J gene: TRBJ2-1
CDR3 DNA: TGCAGCGCATCAAGGGGGGCAAACTACAATGAGCAGTTCTTC
CDR3 protein: CSASRGANYNEQFF

V gene: TRBV7-2
clone size: NA
D gene: TRBD2
J gene: TRBJ2-2
CDR3 DNA: TGTGCCAGCAGCCCAGCGGGAGGGAGGTCCACCGGGGAGCTGTTTTTT
CDR3 protein: CASSPAGGRSTGELFF

V gene: TRBV5-6
clone size: many
D gene: NA
J gene: TRBJ2-7
CDR3 DNA: TGTGCCAGCAGCCCCGCCGCCAGTGAGCAGTACTTC
CDR3 protein: CASSPAASEQYF

V gene: TRBV29-1
clone size: NA
D gene: NA
J gene: TRBJ1-2
CDR3 DNA: TGCAGCGTTGTATCCGGGGGCGGTGGTGGCTACACCTTC
CDR3 protein: CSVVSGGGGGYTF

V gene: TRBV5-6
clone size: few
D gene: TRBD2
J gene: TRBJ2-1
CDR3 DNA: TGTGCCAGCAGCGAGCGGGGGGGCCGGAATGAGCAGTTCTTC
CDR3 protein: CASSERGGRNEQFF

V gene: TRBV10-2
clone size: few
D gene: TRBD2
J gene: TRBJ2-7
CDR3 DNA: TGCGCCGGAGGGACTAGCGGGAGTGGGGGTGAGCAGTACTTC
CDR3 protein: CAGGTSGSGGEQYF

V gene: TRBV30
clone size: NA
D gene: NA
J gene: TRBJ2-4
CDR3 DNA: TGTGCCTGGACTGGGAAAGGGCTAAACATTCAGTACTTC
CDR3 protein: CAWTGKGLNIQYF

V gene: TRBV6-2/TRBV6-3
clone size: few
D gene: TRBD2
J gene: TRBJ2-7
CDR3 DNA: TGTGCCAGCAAGGGACTAGCGTTCAGGAGCTCCTACGAGCAGTACTTC
CDR3 protein: CASKGLAFRSSYEQYF

V gene: TRBV20-1
clone size: NA
D gene: NA
J gene: TRBJ2-7
CDR3 DNA: TGCAGTGCTAGTAACGCGGGGTCTACGGGGCTCGAGCAGTACTTC
CDR3 protein: CSASNAGSTGLEQYF

V gene: TRBV5-1
clone size: few
D gene: NA
J gene: TRBJ2-1
CDR3 DNA: TGCGCCAGCAGCTTGGAGGCCGGGATGGATGAGCAGTTCTTC
CDR3 protein: CASSLEAGMDEQFF

V gene: TRBV27
clone size: NA
D gene: NA
J gene: TRBJ1-2
CDR3 DNA: TGTGCCAGCAGACATGACAGGAGCTATGGCTACACCTTC
CDR3 protein: CASRHDRSYGYTF

V gene: TRBV7-2
clone size: NA
D gene: NA
J gene: TRBJ1-2
CDR3 DNA: TGTGCCAGCAGCTCCAGTGGGGGCATGATAATTGGCTACACCTTC
CDR3 protein: CASSSSGGMIIGYTF

V gene: TRBV6-1
clone size: NA
D gene: TRBD2
J gene: TRBJ2-3
CDR3 DNA: TGTGCCAGCACCCAGGGGACTAGTCACACAGATACGCAGTATTTT
CDR3 protein: CASTQGTSHTDTQYF

V gene: TRBV7-2
clone size: few
D gene: NA
J gene: TRBJ2-7
CDR3 DNA: TGTGCCAGCAGCTTTGGACAGCACTACGAGCAGTACTTC
CDR3 protein: CASSFGQHYEQYF

V gene: TRBV24-1
clone size: few
D gene: TRBD2
J gene: TRBJ2-1
CDR3 DNA: TGTGCCACCGCGGGACTAGCGGGAGGTGAGCAGTTCTTC
CDR3 protein: CATAGLAGGEQFF

V gene: TRBV6-1
clone size: NA
D gene: NA
J gene: TRBJ1-6
CDR3 DNA: TGTGCCAGCACCAAAGGGGGATTAAGATCACCCCTCCACTTT
CDR3 protein: CASTKGGLRSPLHF

V gene: TRBV7-3
clone size: many
D gene: TRBD2
J gene: TRBJ2-1
CDR3 DNA: TGTGCCAGCAGCCCCCTAGCGGGAGCATACAATGAGCAGTTCTTC
CDR3 protein: CASSPLAGAYNEQFF

V gene: TRBV20-1
clone size: NA
D gene: TRBD2
J gene: TRBJ2-1
CDR3 DNA: TGCAGTGCTAGAACGGCTAGCGGAAACTACAATGAGCAGTTCTTC
CDR3 protein: CSARTASGNYNEQFF

V gene: TRBV6-5
clone size: few
D gene: NA
J gene: TRBJ2-1
CDR3 DNA: TGTGCCAGCAGTTGGGGGACAGAGCAGTTCTTC
CDR3 protein: CASSWGTEQFF

V gene: TRBV12-3/TRBV12-4
clone size: many
D gene: NA
J gene: TRBJ2-5
CDR3 DNA: TGTGCCAGCAGCCCAATCCAGGGGTTGGATGGGGAGACCCAGTACTTC
CDR3 protein: CASSPIQGLDGETQYF

V gene: TRBV9
clone size: NA
D gene: TRBD2
J gene: TRBJ2-1
CDR3 DNA: TGTGCCAGCAGCGTTCGGACTAGCTATAATGAGCAGTTCTTC
CDR3 protein: CASSVRTSYNEQFF

V gene: TRBV20-1
clone size: few
D gene: NA
J gene: TRBJ2-3
CDR3 DNA: TGCAGTGCTAGTTCCAGGGCCGGAGATACGCAGTATTTT
CDR3 protein: CSASSRAGDTQYF

V gene: TRBV19
clone size: few
D gene: NA
J gene: TRBJ2-1
CDR3 DNA: TGTGCCAGTAGTATAGTCCATAGCTCCTACAATGAGCAGTTCTTC
CDR3 protein: CASSIVHSSYNEQFF

V gene: TRBV28
clone size: few
D gene: NA
J gene: TRBJ1-5
CDR3 DNA: TGTGCCAGCAGGCCAGACTTTTCGCAGCCCCAGCATTTT
CDR3 protein: CASRPDFSQPQHF

V gene: TRBV5-1
clone size: NA
D gene: NA
J gene: TRBJ2-3
CDR3 DNA: TGCGCCAGCAGGGACACCGCTAGCACAGATACGCAGTATTTT
CDR3 protein: CASRDTASTDTQYF

V gene: TRBV5-1
clone size: few
D gene: TRBD1
J gene: TRBJ2-1
CDR3 DNA: TGCGCCAGCAGCCTCGACCCGGGACAGGGAAGCGGTGAGCAGTTCTTC
CDR3 protein: CASSLDPGQGSGEQFF

V gene: TRBV6-1
clone size: few
D gene: TRBD2
J gene: TRBJ2-1
CDR3 DNA: TGTGCCAGCAGGACGTGGGGGGGGAGCTCCTACAATGAGCAGTTCTTC
CDR3 protein: CASRTWGGSSYNEQFF

V gene: TRBV7-8
clone size: many
D gene: TRBD1
J gene: TRBJ1-3
CDR3 DNA: TGTGCCAGCAGCTTACCAGGGGGCTCTGGAAACACCATATATTTT
CDR3 protein: CASSLPGGSGNTIYF

V gene: TRBV12-3/TRBV12-4
clone size: few
D gene: TRBD1
J gene: TRBJ2-7
CDR3 DNA: TGTGCCAGCAGTTTAGGAGGAGGGACAGGGAGGCGCGAGCAGTACTTC
CDR3 protein: CASSLGGGTGRREQYF

V gene: TRBV12-3/TRBV12-4
clone size: few
D gene: TRBD2
J gene: TRBJ2-5
CDR3 DNA: TGTGCCAGCAGGCCGGGACTAGCGGGAGGGTCGTACCAAGAGACCCAGTACTTC
CDR3 protein: CASRPGLAGGSYQETQYF

V gene: TRBV5-6
clone size: many
D gene: NA
J gene: TRBJ1-2
CDR3 DNA: TGTGCCAGCAGCCCCGTAGGGGTCTCTGGCTACACCTTC
CDR3 protein: CASSPVGVSGYTF

V gene: TRBV12-3/TRBV12-4
clone size: NA
D gene: TRBD1
J gene: TRBJ2-5
CDR3 DNA: TGTGCCACACGGGACAGACAGGGCAACCAAGAGACCCAGTACTTC
CDR3 protein: CATRDRQGNQETQYF

V gene: TRBV6-5
clone size: NA
D gene: NA
J gene: TRBJ2-5
CDR3 DNA: TGTGCCAGCAGTTACCCGACGGCGTCAGAGACCCAGTACTTC
CDR3 protein: CASSYPTASETQYF

V gene: TRBV7-6
clone size: NA
D gene: TRBD1
J gene: TRBJ2-7
CDR3 DNA: TGTGCCAGCAGCAGCCACCCTTTGGGGACAGATGCCTACGAGCAGTACTTC
CDR3 protein: CASSSHPLGTDAYEQYF

V gene: TRBV9
clone size: many
D gene: TRBD1
J gene: TRBJ1-3
CDR3 DNA: TGTGCCAGCAGCGTAGCTCCGGACAGGGGAAAAGGAAACACCATATATTTT
CDR3 protein: CASSVAPDRGKGNTIYF

V gene: TRBV6-2/TRBV6-3
clone size: many
D gene: NA
J gene: TRBJ1-1
CDR3 DNA: TGTGCCAGCTGCTACGCCTTTAACACTGAAGCTTTCTTT
CDR3 protein: CASCYAFNTEAFF

V gene: TRBV15
clone size: many
D gene: TRBD2
J gene: TRBJ2-7
CDR3 DNA: TGTGCCACCAGCATCACCGGGACTAGCTACGAGCAGTACTTC
CDR3 protein: CATSITGTSYEQYF

V gene: TRBV7-2
clone size: NA
D gene: TRBD2
J gene: TRBJ2-3
CDR3 DNA: TGTGCCAGCAGCGGGAGGGCGCGGGATACGCAGTATTTT
CDR3 protein: CASSGRARDTQYF